This T cell receptor beta chain was retrieved from a study of blood T cell repertoires in COVID-19. Study-wide context: Both acute and convalescent COVID-19 samples were obtained from the United States, Italy and Spain. The analysed material was cDNA or gDNA that came from T cells, B-cell-depleted T cells, or PBMCs.

The CDR3 has 16 residues. Looked up from germline, CDR1 is SGHTA and CDR2 is FQGNSA. Trimming removed 2 bases from V and 5 bases from J, with 18 bases in between. As originally analysed: Amplification of reference gene primers provided the estimated nucleated cell counts. The method was immunoSEQ multiplex PCR; TCRdb's version includes in-frame clones alone and lacks a portion of them. V, J and clone size were drawn from that table, and D and trimming were deduced from the DNA. The data contain 78,000 or so clones, around nine tenths of them singletons. This clone was seen more than once but under ten times.

V is TRBV7-2 and J is TRBJ2-5; TRBD1 is a possible D gene (5 bases). The receptor's source is a middle-aged man with active or convalescent COVID-19. The sample comprised peripheral blood. This CDR3 is CASSLTGWGRAETQYF. The CDR3 DNA sequence: TGTGCCAGCAGCTTAACAGGCTGGGGCAGGGCGGAGACCCAGTACTTC.